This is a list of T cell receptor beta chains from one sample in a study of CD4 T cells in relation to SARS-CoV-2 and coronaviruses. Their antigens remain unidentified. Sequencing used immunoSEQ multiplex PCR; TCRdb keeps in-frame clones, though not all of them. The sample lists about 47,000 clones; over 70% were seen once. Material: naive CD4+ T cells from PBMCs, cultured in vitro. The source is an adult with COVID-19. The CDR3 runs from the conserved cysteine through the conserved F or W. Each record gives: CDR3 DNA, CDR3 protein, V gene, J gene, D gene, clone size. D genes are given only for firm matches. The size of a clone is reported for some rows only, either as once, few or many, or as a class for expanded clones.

cdr3_nt: TGTGCCAGCAGCTTAGAGGGACCGGGGGTTAAGCCCCAGCATTTT
cdr3_aa: CASSLEGPGVKPQHF
v_call: TRBV7-2
j_call: TRBJ1-5
d_call: NA
clone_size: once

cdr3_nt: TGTGCCAGCTCGTTGCCTTTGGAGACCCAGTACTTC
cdr3_aa: CASSLPLETQYF
v_call: TRBV18
j_call: TRBJ2-5
d_call: NA
clone_size: NA

cdr3_nt: TGTGCCAGCAGCGACTGGACTAGCGGTGACATTCAGTACTTC
cdr3_aa: CASSDWTSGDIQYF
v_call: TRBV5-4
j_call: TRBJ2-4
d_call: TRBD2
clone_size: NA

cdr3_nt: TGTGCCAGCAGAAATCCGGGACTAGCGGGAGGCACAGATACGCAGTATTTT
cdr3_aa: CASRNPGLAGGTDTQYF
v_call: TRBV2
j_call: TRBJ2-3
d_call: TRBD2
clone_size: NA

cdr3_nt: TGTGCCAGCTCAACAGGGTCTATGAACACTGAAGCTTTCTTT
cdr3_aa: CASSTGSMNTEAFF
v_call: TRBV18
j_call: TRBJ1-1
d_call: NA
clone_size: NA

cdr3_nt: TGTGCCAGCACCGGGAGGGCCGGCAATGAGCAGTTCTTC
cdr3_aa: CASTGRAGNEQFF
v_call: TRBV2
j_call: TRBJ2-1
d_call: TRBD2
clone_size: NA

cdr3_nt: TGTGCCAGCATGGTGGGAGATGAAGAGACCCAGTACTTC
cdr3_aa: CASMVGDEETQYF
v_call: TRBV6-5
j_call: TRBJ2-5
d_call: NA
clone_size: NA

cdr3_nt: TGTGCCAGCAGCTTGATCGGACTAGCGGGATTCACAGATACGCAGTATTTT
cdr3_aa: CASSLIGLAGFTDTQYF
v_call: TRBV5-4
j_call: TRBJ2-3
d_call: TRBD2
clone_size: NA

cdr3_nt: TGTGCCAGCAGCTTAATTCCGGGGCTGGGCGAGCAGTACTTC
cdr3_aa: CASSLIPGLGEQYF
v_call: TRBV7-2
j_call: TRBJ2-7
d_call: NA
clone_size: NA

cdr3_nt: TGTGCCAGCAGCTTAGCGACAGGTAACACTGAAGCTTTCTTT
cdr3_aa: CASSLATGNTEAFF
v_call: TRBV7-9
j_call: TRBJ1-1
d_call: NA
clone_size: NA

cdr3_nt: TGTGCCAGCAGTGCAGGGGACGAGACCCAGTACTTC
cdr3_aa: CASSAGDETQYF
v_call: TRBV2
j_call: TRBJ2-5
d_call: NA
clone_size: NA

cdr3_nt: TGTGCCAGTAGTATAGCGGATAGCGGCCACTACGAGCAGTACTTC
cdr3_aa: CASSIADSGHYEQYF
v_call: TRBV19
j_call: TRBJ2-7
d_call: NA
clone_size: once

cdr3_nt: TGTGCCAGCAGCTTTAGCAATCAGCCCCAGCATTTT
cdr3_aa: CASSFSNQPQHF
v_call: TRBV6-5
j_call: TRBJ1-5
d_call: NA
clone_size: NA

cdr3_nt: TGTGCCAGCAGTTTGGGACAGGGGGTTCTAGGGGGAGGATTCTACAATGAGCAGTTCTTC
cdr3_aa: CASSLGQGVLGGGFYNEQFF
v_call: TRBV27
j_call: TRBJ2-1
d_call: TRBD1
clone_size: NA

cdr3_nt: TGTGCCAGCAGTGAATGGGGGGCGTACACTGAAGCTTTCTTT
cdr3_aa: CASSEWGAYTEAFF
v_call: TRBV2
j_call: TRBJ1-1
d_call: NA
clone_size: NA

cdr3_nt: TGTGCCACCCGGGATATGCGGGAGAACTCATATACGCAGTATTTT
cdr3_aa: CATRDMRENSYTQYF
v_call: TRBV19
j_call: TRBJ2-3
d_call: TRBD2
clone_size: NA

cdr3_nt: TGTGCCAGCAGTTTAGTCGGGACTAGCGGTTACGAGCAGTACTTC
cdr3_aa: CASSLVGTSGYEQYF
v_call: TRBV27
j_call: TRBJ2-7
d_call: TRBD2
clone_size: NA

cdr3_nt: TGTGCCATCAGTTCCACTAGCGGGAGCCCCTACGAGCAGTACTTC
cdr3_aa: CAISSTSGSPYEQYF
v_call: TRBV10-3
j_call: TRBJ2-7
d_call: TRBD2
clone_size: few

cdr3_nt: TGCGCCAGCAGCTTGAACACCCTGAATGAGCAGTTCTTC
cdr3_aa: CASSLNTLNEQFF
v_call: TRBV5-1
j_call: TRBJ2-1
d_call: NA
clone_size: once

cdr3_nt: TGTGCCAGCAGCGTACGGGACAGGGCGTACAATGAGCAGTTCTTC
cdr3_aa: CASSVRDRAYNEQFF
v_call: TRBV9
j_call: TRBJ2-1
d_call: TRBD1
clone_size: NA

cdr3_nt: TGTGCCAGCAGCCGCTCGGGAAATTACGAGCAGTACTTC
cdr3_aa: CASSRSGNYEQYF
v_call: TRBV3-1/TRBV3-2
j_call: TRBJ2-7
d_call: NA
clone_size: few

cdr3_nt: TGTGCCAGCAGCTTCCCCCGCGGACAGAAGGTCGTTCAAGAGACCCAGTACTTC
cdr3_aa: CASSFPRGQKVVQETQYF
v_call: TRBV7-9
j_call: TRBJ2-5
d_call: NA
clone_size: NA

cdr3_nt: TGTGCCACCAGCAGAGACGACAGTACTGGAAAACTGTTTTTT
cdr3_aa: CATSRDDSTGKLFF
v_call: TRBV15
j_call: TRBJ1-4
d_call: NA
clone_size: once

cdr3_nt: TGTGCCAGCGGCAACAGGGGCTCGGAGACCCAGTACTTC
cdr3_aa: CASGNRGSETQYF
v_call: TRBV7-2
j_call: TRBJ2-5
d_call: TRBD1
clone_size: NA

cdr3_nt: TGTGCCAGCAGCCCAGCGGAAGGCTCCTACAATGAGCAGTTCTTC
cdr3_aa: CASSPAEGSYNEQFF
v_call: TRBV2
j_call: TRBJ2-1
d_call: NA
clone_size: NA

cdr3_nt: TGCGCCAGCAGCTTGGTCGGCGGAGACTATGGCTACACCTTC
cdr3_aa: CASSLVGGDYGYTF
v_call: TRBV5-1
j_call: TRBJ1-2
d_call: NA
clone_size: NA

cdr3_nt: TGTGCCAGCAGTCTCTCCAGCGGGAGAGCCGGTGGCACCGGGGAGCTGTTTTTT
cdr3_aa: CASSLSSGRAGGTGELFF
v_call: TRBV28
j_call: TRBJ2-2
d_call: TRBD2
clone_size: NA

cdr3_nt: TGTGCCAGCAGCTACGGGACTCACAATGAGCAGTTCTTC
cdr3_aa: CASSYGTHNEQFF
v_call: TRBV7-3
j_call: TRBJ2-1
d_call: NA
clone_size: once

cdr3_nt: TGTGCCACCAGCAGGATCTTCGGGACAGGGAAGAATTCACCCCTCCACTTT
cdr3_aa: CATSRIFGTGKNSPLHF
v_call: TRBV15
j_call: TRBJ1-6
d_call: TRBD1
clone_size: NA

cdr3_nt: TGTGCCAGCAGCGTAACGGGGATCGCTGAGCAGTTCTTC
cdr3_aa: CASSVTGIAEQFF
v_call: TRBV9
j_call: TRBJ2-1
d_call: NA
clone_size: few

cdr3_nt: TGTGCCAGCAGCTCTTTATATGTGGCAGTCCAAGAGACCCAGTACTTC
cdr3_aa: CASSSLYVAVQETQYF
v_call: TRBV5-6
j_call: TRBJ2-5
d_call: NA
clone_size: NA

cdr3_nt: TGTGCCAGCAGTGAATTAATTACGGATAGCAATCAGCCCCAGCATTTT
cdr3_aa: CASSELITDSNQPQHF
v_call: TRBV25-1
j_call: TRBJ1-5
d_call: NA
clone_size: once

cdr3_nt: TGCGCCAGCAGTGAAGAGGGACCCCCCGGGGAGCTGTTTTTT
cdr3_aa: CASSEEGPPGELFF
v_call: TRBV10-1
j_call: TRBJ2-2
d_call: NA
clone_size: few

cdr3_nt: TGTGCCAGCAGCTTGCGCGAGACGGCTGAAGCTTTCTTT
cdr3_aa: CASSLRETAEAFF
v_call: TRBV5-4
j_call: TRBJ1-1
d_call: NA
clone_size: NA

cdr3_nt: TGTGCCAGCACCCCAGGGGGCGCGACAGATACGCAGTATTTT
cdr3_aa: CASTPGGATDTQYF
v_call: TRBV25-1
j_call: TRBJ2-3
d_call: TRBD1
clone_size: once

cdr3_nt: TGTGCCAGCTCCCTGCGACCGTCCGGCAGCTCCTACAATGAGCAGTTCTTC
cdr3_aa: CASSLRPSGSSYNEQFF
v_call: TRBV18
j_call: TRBJ2-1
d_call: NA
clone_size: NA

cdr3_nt: TGTGCCAGCAGTAACGGACGTACACGGGACAAACTGTTTTTT
cdr3_aa: CASSNGRTRDKLFF
v_call: TRBV27
j_call: TRBJ1-4
d_call: NA
clone_size: once

cdr3_nt: TGTGCCTACGCGGGAAGCTTAGGACCCCTCCACTTT
cdr3_aa: CAYAGSLGPLHF
v_call: TRBV30
j_call: TRBJ1-6
d_call: NA
clone_size: NA

cdr3_nt: TGTGCCAGCAGTTTTCTCGTTGACACTGAAGCTTTCTTT
cdr3_aa: CASSFLVDTEAFF
v_call: TRBV12-3/TRBV12-4
j_call: TRBJ1-1
d_call: NA
clone_size: NA

cdr3_nt: TGTGCCAGCAGCCAGACAGGGGGAGGGCACGAGCAGTACTTC
cdr3_aa: CASSQTGGGHEQYF
v_call: TRBV7-9
j_call: TRBJ2-7
d_call: TRBD1
clone_size: NA

cdr3_nt: TGCGCCAGCAGTTATACCGCGGGTCGCTCCTACAATGAGCAGTTCTTC
cdr3_aa: CASSYTAGRSYNEQFF
v_call: TRBV5-1
j_call: TRBJ2-1
d_call: NA
clone_size: NA

cdr3_nt: TGTGCCAGCAGTGAGGGGGGCGCGTATTACGAGCAGTACTTC
cdr3_aa: CASSEGGAYYEQYF
v_call: TRBV2
j_call: TRBJ2-7
d_call: NA
clone_size: NA

cdr3_nt: TGTGCCAGTAGTATGGCCAGGGACTATCAGCCCCAGCATTTT
cdr3_aa: CASSMARDYQPQHF
v_call: TRBV19
j_call: TRBJ1-5
d_call: NA
clone_size: few

cdr3_nt: TGTGCCTGGAGTGTACTCGCCGACAGGGGTAACACTGAAGCTTTCTTT
cdr3_aa: CAWSVLADRGNTEAFF
v_call: TRBV30
j_call: TRBJ1-1
d_call: TRBD1
clone_size: NA

cdr3_nt: TGTGCCAGCAACCGGGACATAATACAAGAGACCCAGTACTTC
cdr3_aa: CASNRDIIQETQYF
v_call: TRBV7-9
j_call: TRBJ2-5
d_call: NA
clone_size: NA

cdr3_nt: TGTGCCAGCAGTTTACGACAGCAAAGCGAGCAGTACTTC
cdr3_aa: CASSLRQQSEQYF
v_call: TRBV28
j_call: TRBJ2-7
d_call: NA
clone_size: NA

cdr3_nt: TGCGCCAGCAGCACGGAAGGGACTAGCCAAGAGACCCAGTACTTC
cdr3_aa: CASSTEGTSQETQYF
v_call: TRBV5-1
j_call: TRBJ2-5
d_call: TRBD2
clone_size: NA